Listed here are 23 T cell receptor beta chains from one sample, sequenced in a study of T cells in Graves' hyperthyroidism and ophthalmopathy. There were TCR beta CDR3 regions amplified from RNA transcripts. A set of HTBI primers served as the primers for a first-round RT-PCR of the TCR CDR3. MiXCR, applied by TCRdb to the multiplex PCR reads, yields one record per CDR3 protein. The sample yields 700,000 to 850,000 distinct CDR3 sequences, about 35% seen once. Material: blood. These receptor sequences come from a woman in her thirties or forties with Graves' hyperthyroidism.

V is TRBV29-1 and J is TRBJ1-2; 7 bases fit TRBD1. Germline-derived CDR1 and CDR2 are SQVTM and ANQGSEA. J was trimmed by 7 bases and V by 8 bases; bases with no gene match: 4. The CDR3 runs 10 residues. CDR3 loop: CSYNRGGYTF. The CDR3 nucleotides read TGCAGCTACAACAGGGGTGGCTACACCTTC.

The table lists this clonotype with many counts. The chain links TRBV7-9 to TRBJ2-5; 9 nucleotides agree with TRBD1. This CDR3 is 14 amino acids long. V shed 8 bases and J 3 bases; nucleotides not matched to a gene: 7. Germline V gene sequence: CDR1 SEHNR, CDR2 FQNEAQ (reference sequence). CDR3 residues: CASSRQGVEETQYF. The CDR3 nucleotides are TGTGCCAGCTCGCGACAGGGGGTTGAAGAGACCCAGTACTTC.

A note on this clonotype: This may be a read error, as it is one base from a much larger clone. The chain couples TRBV7-2 to TRBJ1-5; TRBD1 is a possible D gene (5 bases). Trimming took 4 bases from V and 3 from J, leaving 16 bases between them. The CDR3 loop spans 16 amino acids. The germline CDR1 and CDR2 sequences are SGHTA and FQGNSA. CDR3 sequence: CASSWYEKGPNQPQHF. Here the CDR3 DNA reads TGTGCCAGCAGCTGGTATGAAAAGGGGCCCAATCAGCCCCAGCATTTT.

This clonotype was counted many times. The chain carries TRBV19 and TRBJ1-6; D not certain. This CDR3 has 19 residues. Trimming removed 3 bases from V and 6 bases from J, with 24 bases in between. CDR1 and CDR2 from the germline V gene are LNHDA and SQIVND (reference sequence). This CDR3 reads CASSMFILGWPGRNSPLHF. The DNA for the CDR3 is TGTGCCAGTAGTATGTTTATTTTGGGCTGGCCGGGTCGTAATTCACCCCTCCACTTT.

V gene TRBV19 combines with J gene TRBJ1-2; D is ambiguous. The CDR3 has 13 amino acids. Germline V gene lookup returns CDR1 LNHDA and CDR2 SQIVND (reference sequence). Trimming took off 4 bases at V and 4 bases at J, with 10 bases between the two ends. DNA of the CDR3: TGTGCCAGTAGTAAGCAACAGCTCTATGGCTACACCTTC. This encodes CASSKQQLYGYTF.

With regard to this clonotype: This sequence may be a read error, since a much larger clone differs from it by one base. The chain links TRBV7-2 to TRBJ2-2; D might be TRBD2 (6 bases). Germline CDR1 reads SGHTA; CDR2 reads FQGNSA. This CDR3 comprises 14 residues. CDR3 DNA sequence: TGTGCCAGCGGCTTAGCGGTCCTCACCGGGGAGCTGTTTTTT. Residues: CASGLAVLTGELFF.

This chain connects TRBV7-9 to TRBJ1-5; tentatively, D is TRBD1 (5 bases). The CDR3 covers 17 residues. Per germline, CDR1 SEHNR and CDR2 FQNEAQ (reference sequence). The V end was cut by 0 bases, the J end by 3 bases, with 15 bases between. The CDR3 DNA sequence: TGTGCCAGCAGCTTAGCGGGGGAAGGAGTCGACAATCAGCCCCAGCATTTT. Residues: CASSLAGEGVDNQPQHF.

This clonotype was seen repeatedly, ten times or more. The chain links TRBV9 to TRBJ1-5; D gene unclear. Germline V gene sequence: CDR1 SGDLS, CDR2 YYNGEE. Trimming stripped 0 bases from V and 2 bases from J, with 9 bases between. CDR3 length: 15 amino acids. The CDR3 DNA follows: TGTGCCAGCAGCGTAGGGGTTGTGGGCAATCAGCCCCAGCATTTT. This encodes CASSVGVVGNQPQHF.

V and J are TRBV11-2 and TRBJ2-2, with 11 bases aligning to TRBD1. The CDR3 is 17 residues long. The germline CDR1 and CDR2 sequences are SGHAT and FQNNGV. V was clipped by 6 bases and J by 4 bases; unmatched bases: 10. Here the CDR3 reads CASSKSGTGGSTGELFF. CDR3 nucleotide sequence: TGTGCCAGCAGTAAATCCGGGACAGGGGGTAGCACCGGGGAGCTGTTTTTT. The full variable domain, its missing parts supplied by reference TRBV11-2 and TRBJ2-2, is EAGVAQSPRYKIIEKRQSVAFWCNPISGHATLYWYQQILGQGPKLLIQFQNNGVVDDSQLPKDRFSAERLKGVDSTLKIQPAKLEDSAVYLCASSKSGTGGSTGELFFGEGSRLTVL.

J is TRBJ2-3 and V is TRBV19, with 8 bases fitting TRBD2. After removal of 7 bases from V and 3 bases from J, the junction contained 9 bases not matched to a gene. CDR3 length: 15 residues. Germline assignment: CDR1 LNHDA and CDR2 SQIVND (reference sequence). In nucleotides, the CDR3 is TGTGCCAGTACCTCTCAGCGGGGGATGACAGATACGCAGTATTTT. This gives the protein CASTSQRGMTDTQYF.

The table lists this clonotype with a few counts. V and J are TRBV29-1 and TRBJ2-7; 8 bases are a match to TRBD1. This CDR3 is 13 amino acids long. V lost 2 bases and J lost 1; bases outside the gene matches: 1. Germline V gene data show CDR1 as SQVTM and CDR2 as ANQGSEA. CDR3 in DNA: TGCAGCGTTGAATGGACAGGGTCCTACGAGCAGTACTTC. Residues: CSVEWTGSYEQYF.

The chain carries TRBV7-9 and TRBJ2-7, with 11 bases aligning to TRBD2. CDR1 and CDR2 from the germline V gene are SEHNR and FQNEAQ (reference sequence). The J segment lost 3 bases and the V segment lost 1 base, leaving 2 bases of the junction unmatched. The CDR3 runs 15 residues. The DNA of the CDR3 is TGTGCCAGCAGCTTAGATAGCGGGGGGGTCTACGAGCAGTACTTC. This encodes CASSLDSGGVYEQYF.

The chain uses TRBV7-9 and TRBJ2-7; 7 bases match TRBD1. V lost 2 bases and J lost 3; bases outside the gene matches: 7. Germline CDR1 is SEHNR and CDR2 is FQNEAQ (reference sequence). The length of the CDR3 is 15 residues. Here the CDR3 reads CASSLKGQSDYEQYF. CDR3 sequence (DNA): TGTGCCAGCAGCTTAAAGGGACAGAGTGACTACGAGCAGTACTTC.

This chain connects TRBV4-1 to TRBJ1-6; D uncertain. V lost 4 bases and J lost 7, with 20 bases in between. The V gene's germline CDR1 is MGHRA and CDR2 YSYEKL. There are 17 residues in the CDR3. CDR3 loop: CASSLLRWRDKNSPLHF. DNA for the CDR3: TGCGCCAGCAGCCTCCTAAGGTGGCGGGATAAAAATTCACCCCTCCACTTT.

This clonotype was recorded at least ten times. The chain links TRBV20-1 to TRBJ1-6, with unresolved D. The CDR3 totals 14 residues. Per germline, CDR1 DFQATT and CDR2 SNEGSKA (reference sequence). Trimming took off 3 bases at V and 0 bases at J, with 6 bases between the two ends. The CDR3 DNA reads as TGCAGTGCTAGCGAGAGCTCCTATAATTCACCCCTCCACTTT. It is translated as CSASESSYNSPLHF.

The genes are TRBV15 and TRBJ1-6; D unclear. This CDR3 contains 15 residues. Trimming took 3 bases from V and 6 from J, leaving 12 bases between them. Germline V gives CDR1 LNHNV, CDR2 YYDKDF (reference sequence). The CDR3 protein is CATSSQAQANSPLHF. The CDR3 DNA reads as TGTGCCACCAGCAGCCAAGCGCAGGCTAATTCACCCCTCCACTTT.

This clonotype was detected many times. The chain joins TRBV7-8 to TRBJ2-6, with 11 bases lining up with TRBD1. This CDR3 has 19 amino acids. The germline CDR1 and CDR2 sequences are SGHVS and FQNEAQ. The V and J ends lost 2 bases and 0 bases, in that order; junction bases with no gene match: 6. In DNA, the CDR3 is TGTGCCAGCAGCTTATCGTGGGACAGGGGGGGCTCTGGGGCCAACGTCCTGACTTTC. Its protein product is CASSLSWDRGGSGANVLTF. Based on the CDR3 plus reference TRBV7-8 and TRBJ2-6, the full variable domain is GAGVSQSPRYKVAKRGQDVALRCDPISGHVSLFWYQQALGQGPEFLTYFQNEAQLDKSGLPSDRFFAERPEGSVSTLKIQRTQQEDSAVYLCASSLSWDRGGSGANVLTFGAGSRLTVL.

This clonotype was seen more than once but under ten times. The chain couples TRBV19 to TRBJ1-4; D is undetermined. With 7 bases removed from V and 0 bases from J, the gap between germline ends came to 15 bases. This CDR3 is built from 16 residues. Germline V gene data show CDR1 as LNHDA and CDR2 as SQIVND (reference sequence). The CDR3, as DNA: TGTGCCAGTATCCCTAGACACCATACAACTAATGAAAAACTGTTTTTT. This codes for CASIPRHHTTNEKLFF.

V gene TRBV4-3 combines with J gene TRBJ1-2; maybe TRBD1 (5 bases). The CDR3 contains 16 residues. Per the germline V gene, CDR1 is LGHNA and CDR2 is YSLEER. Trimming removed 1 base at V and 5 bases at J, with 17 bases between. This CDR3 is CASSQVLFQGFYGYTF. The CDR3 nucleotides read TGCGCCAGCAGCCAAGTTCTTTTTCAGGGATTTTATGGCTACACCTTC.

CDR3 amino acids: CATSRDRLGQGDTEAFF. The DNA for the CDR3 is TGTGCCACCAGCAGAGATCGTCTGGGACAGGGGGACACTGAAGCTTTCTTT. The genes are TRBV15 and TRBJ1-1; 11 nucleotides match TRBD1. CDR3 length: 17 residues. The V and J ends lost 0 bases and 3 bases, in that order; junction bases with no gene match: 6. The germline CDR1 and CDR2 sequences are LNHNV and YYDKDF (reference sequence).

This clonotype has more than one count but fewer than ten. The chain employs TRBV28 and TRBJ2-7; 7 bases match TRBD1. The CDR3 extends over 14 amino acids. Germline CDR1 and CDR2: MDHEN and SYDVKM. The trim removed 8 bases at V and 2 bases at J, leaving 9 bases unmatched. CDR3 sequence reads: CASRSQGVAYEQYF. CDR3 nucleotides: TGTGCCAGCCGGTCTCAGGGGGTAGCCTACGAGCAGTACTTC.

This clonotype was counted at least ten times. The V call is TRBV7-9, the J call TRBJ2-7; 9 bases are shared with TRBD1. With 4 bases clipped from V and 6 bases from J, the junction kept 7 bases outside the gene matches. The CDR3 covers 14 residues. Germline loops: CDR1 SEHNR, CDR2 FQNEAQ (reference sequence). CDR3 DNA sequence: TGTGCCAGCAGCTCCGGGACAGGGTTCCGCGAGCAGTACTTC. This translates into CASSSGTGFREQYF.

The V gene is TRBV6-2 or TRBV6-3, the J gene TRBJ1-4; TRBD1 is a possible D gene (5 bases). V dropped 7 bases and J dropped 4 bases, with 19 bases sitting between them. Germline V gene data show CDR1 as MNHEY and CDR2 as SVGEGT. The CDR3 has 16 amino acids. CDR3: CASTRQTGDSNEKLFF. The CDR3 DNA reads as TGTGCCAGCACCAGACAAACGGGAGACAGTAATGAAAAACTGTTTTTT.